This TCR beta chain stems from a study of blood T cells in healthy people across ages. A second PCR, run for about 6 to 12 cycles, used a sample-barcoded 5' primer plus a J-beta primer mix. One entry per CDR3 protein, called by TCRdb with MiXCR from the 5' RACE reads. Of hundreds of thousands of distinct CDR3 sequences detected, under 45% appear once; the ten largest clones hold around 18%. What was sequenced was blood. The clonotype was recovered from a man aged 60 to 69 in good health.

The CDR3 loop reads CASSQERRGQYF. As DNA, the CDR3 is TGTGCCAGCAGCCAAGAACGGAGAGGGCAGTACTTC. The chain employs TRBV3-1 and TRBJ2-7; D is ambiguous. The V end was cut by 0 bases, the J end by 9 bases, with 9 bases between. CDR1 is LGHDT and CDR2 is YNNKEL in the germline V gene (reference sequence). The CDR3 runs 12 residues.